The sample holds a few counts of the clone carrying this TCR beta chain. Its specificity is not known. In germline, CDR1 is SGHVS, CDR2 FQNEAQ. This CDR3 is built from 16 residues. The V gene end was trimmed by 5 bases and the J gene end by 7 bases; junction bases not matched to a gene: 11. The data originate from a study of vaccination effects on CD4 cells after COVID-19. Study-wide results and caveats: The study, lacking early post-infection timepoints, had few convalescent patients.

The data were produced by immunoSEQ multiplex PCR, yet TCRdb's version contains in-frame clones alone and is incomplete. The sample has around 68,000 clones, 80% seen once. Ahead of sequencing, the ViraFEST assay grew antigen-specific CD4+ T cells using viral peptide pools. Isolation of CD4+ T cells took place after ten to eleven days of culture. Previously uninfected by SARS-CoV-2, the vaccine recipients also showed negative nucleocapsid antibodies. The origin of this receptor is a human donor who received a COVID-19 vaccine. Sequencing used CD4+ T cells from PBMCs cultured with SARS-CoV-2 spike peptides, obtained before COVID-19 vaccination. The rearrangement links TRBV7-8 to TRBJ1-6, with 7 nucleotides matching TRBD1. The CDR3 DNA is TGTGCCAGCAGCAACCCCACACAGGGGCGCAATTCACCCCTCCACTTT. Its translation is CASSNPTQGRNSPLHF.